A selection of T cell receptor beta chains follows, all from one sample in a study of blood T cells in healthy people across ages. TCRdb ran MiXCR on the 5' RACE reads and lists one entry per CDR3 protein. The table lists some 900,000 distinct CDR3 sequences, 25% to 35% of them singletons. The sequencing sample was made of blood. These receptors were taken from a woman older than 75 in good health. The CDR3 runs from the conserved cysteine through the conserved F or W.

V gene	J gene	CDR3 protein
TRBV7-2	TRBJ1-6	CASSLPPGGGFYDSPLHF
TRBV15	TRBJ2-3	CATSIRGATDTQYF
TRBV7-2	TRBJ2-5	CASSLDYRSETQYF
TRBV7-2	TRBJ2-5	CASSLGGRIARETQYF
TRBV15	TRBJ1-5	CATSAAWDQPQHF
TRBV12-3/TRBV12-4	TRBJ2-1	CASSPQGALINEQFF
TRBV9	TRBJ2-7	CASSVAAGGNSYEQYF
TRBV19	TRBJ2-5	CAGSTGVRAETQYF
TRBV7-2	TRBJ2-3	CASSLARLDTQYF
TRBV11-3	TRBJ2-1	CASSLAPGSSYNEQFF
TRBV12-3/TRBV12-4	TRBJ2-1	CASAWRRSWNEQFF
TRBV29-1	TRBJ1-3	CSVEDHSAGNTIYF
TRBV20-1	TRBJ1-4	CSAGTGFFNEKLFF
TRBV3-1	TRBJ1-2	CASSQTGSGGYTF
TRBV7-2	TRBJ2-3	CASKLDTDTQYF
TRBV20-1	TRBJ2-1	CSARKSSYNEQFF
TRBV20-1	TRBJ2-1	CSARDLLPGQYNGQFF
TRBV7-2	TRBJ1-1	CASTPRSGRSNTEAFF
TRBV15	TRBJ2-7	CATSRGGQKNYEQYF
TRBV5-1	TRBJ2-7	CASSLESGIYEQYF
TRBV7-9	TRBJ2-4	CASSAQTGMYIQYF
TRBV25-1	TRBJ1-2	CASEDSRGTINTF
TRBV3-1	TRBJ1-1	CASSNTENTEAFF
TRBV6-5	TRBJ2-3	CASSGRGSTDTQYF
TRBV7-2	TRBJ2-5	CASGVPGTKNEQYF
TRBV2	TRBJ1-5	CASSEGRNSNQLQHF
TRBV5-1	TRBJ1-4	CASSQGQYPNEKLFF
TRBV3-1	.	CVSSQGQLINIQYF
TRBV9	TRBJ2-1	CASSPGTGYEQFF
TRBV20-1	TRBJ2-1	CSARDASRSYNEQFF
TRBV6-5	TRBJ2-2	CASSRTGAGGAGELFF
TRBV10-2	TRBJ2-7	CASLRDRYEQYF
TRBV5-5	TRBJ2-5	CASSPRGGSETQYF
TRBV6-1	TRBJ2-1	CASSVDYPNEQFF
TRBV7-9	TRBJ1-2	CASSLAGSENGYTF
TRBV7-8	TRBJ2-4	CASSSDRLAKNIQYF
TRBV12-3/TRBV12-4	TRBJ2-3	CASSRQGAVADTQYF
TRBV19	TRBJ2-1	CASSMTGGGYNEQFF
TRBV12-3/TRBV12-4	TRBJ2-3	CASSLALAATDTQYF
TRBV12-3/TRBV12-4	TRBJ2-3	CASSFTGRTDTQYF
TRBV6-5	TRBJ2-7	CASSSPVSGIYEQYF
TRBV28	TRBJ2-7	CASSTRDRVWLDEQYF
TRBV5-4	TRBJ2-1	CASSWGQKNEQFF
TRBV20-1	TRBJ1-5	CSAKKAGRINQPQHF
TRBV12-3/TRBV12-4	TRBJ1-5	CASTRGRSRNQPQHF
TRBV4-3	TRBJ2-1	CASSQDLRGGRNEQFF
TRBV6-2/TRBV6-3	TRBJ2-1	CASSRVVGLAGGGEQFF
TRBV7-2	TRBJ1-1	CASSLDVTMNTEAFF
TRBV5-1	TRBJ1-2	CASQRDSLSGYTF
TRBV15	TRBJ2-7	CATSIGTSDFSYEQYF
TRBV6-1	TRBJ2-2	CASREIRGSGELFF
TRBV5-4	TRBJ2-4	CASSLGWGAENIQYF
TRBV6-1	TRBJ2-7	CASSEMAWGLNYEQYF
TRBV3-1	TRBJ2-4	CASSQAASLAKNIQYF
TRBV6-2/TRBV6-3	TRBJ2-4	CASSYHIENIQYF
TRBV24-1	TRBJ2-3	CATSGGGGPDTQYF
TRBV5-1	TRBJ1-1	CTSSLEGLNTEAFF